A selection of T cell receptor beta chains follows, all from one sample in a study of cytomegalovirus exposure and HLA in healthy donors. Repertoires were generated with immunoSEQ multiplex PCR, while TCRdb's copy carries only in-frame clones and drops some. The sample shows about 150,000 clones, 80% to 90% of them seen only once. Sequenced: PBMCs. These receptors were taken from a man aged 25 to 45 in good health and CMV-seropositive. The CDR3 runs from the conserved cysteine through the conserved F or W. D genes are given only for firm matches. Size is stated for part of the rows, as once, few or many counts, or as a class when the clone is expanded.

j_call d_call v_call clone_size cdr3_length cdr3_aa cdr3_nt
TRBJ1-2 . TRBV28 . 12 CASRKQIYGYTF TGTGCCAGCAGGAAACAGATCTATGGCTACACCTTC
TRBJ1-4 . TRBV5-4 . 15 CASSAREGGTEKLFF TGTGCCAGCAGCGCACGGGAGGGAGGGACTGAAAAACTGTTTTTT
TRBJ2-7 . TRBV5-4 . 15 CASSLGGSSSYEQYF TGTGCCAGCAGCCTCGGCGGCTCATCATCCTACGAGCAGTACTTC
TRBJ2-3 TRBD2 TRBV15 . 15 CATSGRGGSADTQYF TGTGCCACCAGCGGTCGGGGCGGGAGTGCAGATACGCAGTATTTT
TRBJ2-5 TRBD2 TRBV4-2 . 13 CASGTSGGETQYF TGTGCCAGCGGGACTAGCGGCGGAGAGACCCAGTACTTC
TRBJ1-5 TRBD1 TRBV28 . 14 CASSLGDRWQPQHF TGTGCCAGCAGTTTGGGGGACAGGTGGCAGCCCCAGCATTTT
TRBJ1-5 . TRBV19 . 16 CASSIPLWAGNQPQHF TGTGCCAGTAGTATACCGCTCTGGGCAGGCAATCAGCCCCAGCATTTT
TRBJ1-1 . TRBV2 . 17 CASSEGWGGIGNTEAFF TGTGCCAGCAGTGAAGGCTGGGGGGGGATAGGGAACACTGAAGCTTTCTTT
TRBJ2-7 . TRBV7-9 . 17 CASSLGVMRESSDEQYF TGTGCCAGCAGCTTAGGTGTGATGAGGGAAAGTTCCGACGAGCAGTACTTC
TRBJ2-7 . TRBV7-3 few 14 CASSLQGPSGEQYF TGTGCCAGCAGCCTACAGGGCCCCTCCGGGGAGCAGTACTTC
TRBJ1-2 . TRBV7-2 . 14 CASSTFGAGRGYTF TGTGCCAGCAGCACCTTCGGGGCGGGGAGAGGCTACACCTTC
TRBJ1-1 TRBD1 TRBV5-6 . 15 CASSRTGTANTEAFF TGTGCCAGCAGCCGAACCGGGACAGCGAACACTGAAGCTTTCTTT
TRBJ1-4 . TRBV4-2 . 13 CASSPPGAEKLFF TGTGCCAGCAGCCCCCCGGGAGCAGAAAAACTGTTTTTT
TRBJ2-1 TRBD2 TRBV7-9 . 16 CASSLVASGRESEQFF TGTGCCAGCAGCTTAGTGGCTAGCGGGAGAGAAAGTGAGCAGTTCTTC
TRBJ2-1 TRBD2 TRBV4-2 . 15 CASSQPLADLREQFF TGTGCCAGCAGCCAACCTCTAGCGGACCTCAGGGAGCAGTTCTTC
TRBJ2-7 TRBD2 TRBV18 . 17 CASSPASGTSATYEQYF TGTGCCAGCTCACCGGCCAGCGGGACTAGCGCCACCTACGAGCAGTACTTC
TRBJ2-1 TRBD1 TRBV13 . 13 CASSRDRGLEQFF TGTGCCAGCAGCCGGGACAGGGGGCTCGAGCAGTTCTTC
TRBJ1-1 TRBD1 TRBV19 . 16 CASSNSEDRRNTEAFF TGTGCCAGTAGTAACTCTGAGGACAGGAGGAACACTGAAGCTTTCTTT
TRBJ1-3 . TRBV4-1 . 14 CASTQEVFGNTIYF TGCGCCAGCACCCAGGAGGTGTTTGGAAACACCATATATTTT
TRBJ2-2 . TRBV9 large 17 CASSTRTHEANTGELFF TGTGCCAGCAGCACTCGGACACATGAAGCGAACACCGGGGAGCTGTTTTTT
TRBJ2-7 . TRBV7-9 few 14 CASSIARGSYEQYF TGTGCCAGCAGTATAGCGCGAGGATCCTACGAGCAGTACTTC
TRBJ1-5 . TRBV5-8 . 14 CASSLVQGTQPQHF TGTGCCAGCAGCTTGGTACAGGGAACTCAGCCCCAGCATTTT
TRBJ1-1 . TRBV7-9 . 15 CSSSLALGQKSEAFF TGTTCCAGCAGCTTAGCGCTAGGACAGAAGTCTGAAGCTTTCTTT
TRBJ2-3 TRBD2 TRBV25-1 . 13 CASRLAVTDTQYF TGTGCCAGCAGACTAGCGGTCACAGATACGCAGTATTTT
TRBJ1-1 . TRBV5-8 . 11 CASSLDREAFF TGTGCCAGCAGCTTGGATCGTGAAGCTTTCTTT
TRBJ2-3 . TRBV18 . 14 CASSPRENTDTQYF TGTGCCAGCTCACCCCGGGAGAACACAGATACGCAGTATTTT
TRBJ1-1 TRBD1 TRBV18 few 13 CASSGQGNTEAFF TGTGCCAGCTCCGGACAGGGGAACACTGAAGCTTTCTTT
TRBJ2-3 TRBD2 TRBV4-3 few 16 CASSHLTSGDTDTQYF TGCGCCAGCAGCCATCTAACTAGCGGGGACACAGATACGCAGTATTTT
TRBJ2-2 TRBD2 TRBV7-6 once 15 CASSYSWGGTGELFF TGTGCCAGCAGCTATTCCTGGGGGGGCACCGGGGAGCTGTTTTTT
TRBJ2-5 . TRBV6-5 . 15 CASGGTGTAQETQYF TGTGCCAGCGGGGGGACCGGGACAGCTCAAGAGACCCAGTACTTC
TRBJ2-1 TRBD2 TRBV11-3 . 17 CASSLEAMAGGNNEQFF TGTGCCAGCAGCTTAGAGGCGATGGCGGGAGGAAATAATGAGCAGTTCTTC
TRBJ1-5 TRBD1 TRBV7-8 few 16 CASSMTGGSGNQPQHF TGTGCCAGCAGCATGACAGGGGGCTCTGGCAATCAGCCCCAGCATTTT
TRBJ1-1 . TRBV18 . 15 CASSTTSHMNTEAFF TGTGCCAGCTCCACCACCTCACATATGAACACTGAAGCTTTCTTT
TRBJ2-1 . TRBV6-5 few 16 CASSYSKLASPDEQFF TGTGCCAGCAGTTACTCGAAGTTAGCCTCGCCGGATGAGCAGTTCTTC
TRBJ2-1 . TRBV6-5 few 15 CASSQREGSYNEQFF TGTGCCAGCAGCCAACGGGAAGGGTCCTACAATGAGCAGTTCTTC
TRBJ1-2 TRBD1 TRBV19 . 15 CASRRTGEGYYGYTF TGTGCCAGTAGGCGGACAGGGGAGGGGTACTATGGCTACACCTTC
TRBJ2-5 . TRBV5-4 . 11 CAVGGRETQYF TGTGCCGTGGGGGGAAGGGAGACCCAGTACTTC
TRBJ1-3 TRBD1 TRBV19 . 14 CASRTGDSGNTIYF TGTGCCAGTAGGACAGGGGACTCTGGAAACACCATATATTTT
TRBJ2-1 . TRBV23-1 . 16 CASSHTIRDPVDEQFF TGCGCCAGCAGTCACACGATCAGGGATCCGGTAGATGAGCAGTTCTTC
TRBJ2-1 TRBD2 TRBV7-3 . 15 CASSPLAASYNEQFF TGTGCCAGCAGCCCTCTAGCGGCCTCCTACAATGAGCAGTTCTTC
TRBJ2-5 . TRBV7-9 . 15 CASSVSEQYQETQYF TGTGCCAGCAGCGTCTCCGAACAGTACCAAGAGACCCAGTACTTC
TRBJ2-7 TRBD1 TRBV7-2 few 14 CASSFRTGTHEQYF TGTGCCAGCAGCTTTCGGACAGGGACCCACGAGCAGTACTTC
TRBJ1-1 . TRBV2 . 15 CASSNRGQGLTEAFF TGTGCCAGCAGCAACCGGGGCCAGGGGTTAACTGAAGCTTTCTTT
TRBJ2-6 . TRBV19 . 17 CASSIQALSSGANVLTF TGTGCCAGTAGTATTCAGGCCCTTAGCTCTGGGGCCAACGTCCTGACTTTC
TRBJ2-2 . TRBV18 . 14 CASSPRTTTGELFF TGTGCCAGCTCACCAAGGACTACCACCGGGGAGCTGTTTTTT
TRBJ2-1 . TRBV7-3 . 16 CASSLGGIPLYNEQFF TGTGCCAGCAGCTTAGGAGGGATCCCATTATACAATGAGCAGTTCTTC
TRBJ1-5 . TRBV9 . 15 CASSAGGGPHQPQHF TGTGCCAGCAGCGCTGGGGGGGGGCCCCATCAGCCCCAGCATTTT
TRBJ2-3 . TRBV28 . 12 CASSLATDTQYF TGTGCCAGCAGCCTAGCCACAGATACGCAGTATTTT
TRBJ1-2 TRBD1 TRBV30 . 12 CAWSEQGYGYTF TGTGCCTGGAGTGAACAGGGGTATGGCTACACCTTC
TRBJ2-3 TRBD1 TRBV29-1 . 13 CSVMDRGLDTQYF TGCAGCGTTATGGACAGGGGGCTGGATACGCAGTATTTT
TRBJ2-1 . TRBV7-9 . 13 CSSSFVKEFEQFF TGTTCCAGCAGCTTTGTTAAGGAGTTTGAGCAGTTCTTC
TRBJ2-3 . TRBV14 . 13 CASSQDSGDTQYF TGTGCCAGCAGCCAAGATTCGGGAGATACGCAGTATTTT
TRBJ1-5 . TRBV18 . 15 CASSPAGLSNQPQHF TGTGCCAGCTCACCAGCAGGGCTTAGCAATCAGCCCCAGCATTTT
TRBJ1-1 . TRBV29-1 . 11 CSVSKNTEAFF TGCAGCGTATCCAAAAACACTGAAGCTTTCTTT
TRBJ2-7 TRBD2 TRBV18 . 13 CASSILADYEQYF TGTGCCAGCTCAATACTAGCGGACTACGAGCAGTACTTC
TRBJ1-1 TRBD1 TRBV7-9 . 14 CSSSNGQGATEAFF TGTTCCAGCAGCAACGGACAGGGGGCTACTGAAGCTTTCTTT
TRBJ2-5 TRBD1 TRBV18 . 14 CASSPSRGQETQYF TGTGCCAGCTCACCGAGCAGGGGGCAAGAGACCCAGTACTTC
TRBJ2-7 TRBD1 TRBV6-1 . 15 CASSESRTGPYEQYF TGTGCCAGCAGTGAATCGCGGACAGGGCCCTACGAGCAGTACTTC
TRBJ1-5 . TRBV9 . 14 CASSVQGVDQPQHF TGTGCCAGCAGCGTACAAGGGGTTGATCAGCCCCAGCATTTT